This T cell receptor (beta chain) derives from a study of cytomegalovirus exposure and HLA in healthy donors. Worth noting for this clone: Its antigen is not known.

Study-wide results and caveats: Data from an earlier analysis indicated that most TCR beta V segments were productive either about 90% or about 30% of the time. The study reported that TCR beta sequences accurately predicted HLA-A and HLA-B alleles in most subjects. Immune exposure information comprised only CMV serostatus. Relative to equally common others, HLA-associated TCR beta chains showed greater clonal expansion in a later analysis.

The PCR used 60 Vbeta and 13 Jbeta primers. Only in-frame clones appear in the TCRdb table, and some are missing; sequencing was by immunoSEQ multiplex PCR. The profile shows 150,000 to 200,000 clones, almost 85% of them singletons. Sample: PBMCs. This receptor was taken from a boy younger than 18 in good health and CMV-seronegative.

The CDR3 sequence: CASSYRQGRGYTF. In nucleotides, the CDR3 is TGTGCCAGCAGTTACAGACAGGGCCGGGGCTACACCTTC. The chain has TRBV6-5 and TRBJ1-2, with 7 bases aligning to TRBD1. This CDR3 comprises 13 residues. The J segment lost 8 bases and the V segment lost 2 bases, leaving 5 bases of the junction unmatched. Germline CDR1 is MNHEY and CDR2 is SVGAGI.